These 21 T cell receptor beta chains were all obtained from the same sample, sequenced in a study of OX40 agonist ivuxolimab in advanced cancers. TCRdb keeps only in-frame clones here, not all; method: immunoSEQ multiplex PCR. Of some 61,000 clones listed, 77% are singletons. The material sequenced was CD4+ or CD8+ T cells sorted from blood, taken in a trial of the OX40 agonist ivuxolimab. The receptor source for this set is an adult with an advanced solid tumor such as melanoma, head and neck, liver or kidney cancer.

This clone appeared a few times. V and J are TRBV7-9 and TRBJ2-7, with D perhaps TRBD2 (5 bases). The ends were cut back, 5 bases at V and 5 bases at J, with 19 bases in the middle. Germline-derived CDR1 and CDR2 are SEHNR and FQNEAQ (reference sequence). The CDR3 length is 15 residues. In DNA, the CDR3 is TGTGCCAGCAGCCTCCATGAAGGGAGCTGGAACGAGCAGTACTTC. Its protein is CASSLHEGSWNEQYF. The variable domain in full, completed from reference TRBV7-9 and TRBJ2-7, reads DTGVSQNPRHKITKRGQNVTFRCDPISEHNRLYWYRQTLGQGPEFLTYFQNEAQLEKSRLLSDRFSAERPKGSFSTLEIQRTEQGDSAMYLCASSLHEGSWNEQYFGPGTRLTVT.

This rearrangement joins TRBV5-1 to TRBJ2-3; perhaps D is TRBD1 or TRBD2 (5 bases each). The V gene's germline CDR1 is SGHRS and CDR2 YFSETQ. Trimming took 5 bases from V and 1 from J, leaving 17 bases between them. This CDR3 is built from 16 residues. The CDR3 DNA follows: TGCGCCAGCAGTACAGGACTCCCTGGGGGCACAGATACGCAGTATTTT. Amino acid sequence: CASSTGLPGGTDTQYF.

The chain couples TRBV11-2 to TRBJ1-1; TRBD1 matches 7 bases. CDR1 and CDR2 (germline): SGHAT, FQNNGV. With 3 bases clipped from V and 6 bases from J, the junction kept 4 bases outside the gene matches. There are 13 residues in the CDR3. The CDR3 bases are TGTGCCAGCAGCTTTACAGGGGCCCCTGAAGCTTTCTTT. Protein product: CASSFTGAPEAFF.

The CDR3 bases are TGTGCCAGCAGCTCCCCCCCGGGAGGGGGGAACACCGGGGAGCTGTTTTTT. As protein: CASSSPPGGGNTGELFF. V is TRBV7-3 and J is TRBJ2-2; TRBD2 matches at 8 bases. The CDR3 is 17 amino acids. Trimming removed 4 bases from V and 1 base from J; junction bases left unmatched: 8. The germline CDR1 and CDR2 sequences are SGHTA and FQGTGA.

In its sample, this clone was seen a few times. This chain links TRBV6-5 with TRBJ1-1, with TRBD1 matching 11 bases. With V trimmed by 4 bases and J by 5 bases, 6 bases remained unmatched. The CDR3 loop spans 15 amino acids. In germline, CDR1 is MNHEY, CDR2 SVGAGI. The DNA of the CDR3 is TGTGCCAGCAGTTCGGGACAGGGGGTATATACTGAAGCTTTCTTT. Protein: CASSSGQGVYTEAFF.

This chain links TRBV6-1 with TRBJ2-7; D is perhaps TRBD1 (6 bases). The germline CDR1 and CDR2 sequences are MNHNS and SASEGT. The CDR3 runs to 13 residues. Trimming removed 5 bases from V and 6 bases from J, with 14 bases in between. This CDR3 is CASSRTEIREQYF. In DNA form, the CDR3 reads TGTGCCAGCAGTAGGACAGAAATTCGCGAGCAGTACTTC.

The chain links TRBV11-3 to TRBJ2-1; D gene unclear. In germline, CDR1 is SGHNT, CDR2 YENEEA. V lost 5 bases and J 9 bases, leaving 8 bases between the germline ends. This CDR3 has 11 amino acids. CDR3 nucleotides: TGTGCCAGCAGCCAGGAGACTGAGCAGTTCTTC. This encodes CASSQETEQFF.

On this clone: A junction end diverges from the germline sequence, so it may reflect a read error. This CDR3 reads CASSLGWGARTEAFF. The CDR3 DNA is TGTGCTAGCAGCTTAGGGTGGGGGGCTAGGACTGAAGCTTTCTTT. This chain connects TRBV7-7 to TRBJ1-1; D is perhaps TRBD1 (6 bases). This CDR3 is built from 15 residues. Germline V lookup: CDR1 SSHAT, CDR2 FNYEAQ (reference sequence).

V usage is TRBV11-2 and J usage is TRBJ2-3; D call uncertain. The germline V gene encodes CDR1 SGHAT and CDR2 FQNNGV. This CDR3 comprises 14 residues. Trimming removed 4 bases from V and 6 bases from J, with 14 bases in between. CDR3 in amino acids: CASSSRHGWDTQYF. Here the CDR3 DNA reads TGTGCCAGCAGCTCCCGGCATGGTTGGGATACGCAGTATTTT. The full variable domain, with the rest looked up from reference TRBV11-2 and TRBJ2-3, is EAGVAQSPRYKIIEKRQSVAFWCNPISGHATLYWYQQILGQGPKLLIQFQNNGVVDDSQLPKDRFSAERLKGVDSTLKIQPAKLEDSAVYLCASSSRHGWDTQYFGPGTRLTVL.

The chain combines TRBV11-3 with TRBJ2-3; D remains ambiguous. The V gene's germline CDR1 is SGHNT and CDR2 YENEEA. The CDR3 runs to 16 residues. Trimming took 0 bases from V and 0 from J, leaving 10 bases between them. The CDR3 here is CASSLEARPSTDTQYF. As DNA, the CDR3 is TGTGCCAGCAGCTTAGAGGCTAGACCTAGCACAGATACGCAGTATTTT. The variable domain in full, completed from reference TRBV11-3 and TRBJ2-3, reads EAGVVQSPRYKIIEKKQPVAFWCNPISGHNTLYWYLQNLGQGPELLIRYENEEAVDDSQLPKDRFSAERLKGVDSTLKIQPAELGDSAVYLCASSLEARPSTDTQYFGPGTRLTVL.

The chain has TRBV5-4 and TRBJ2-5; D possibly corresponds to TRBD1 (6 bases). The length of the CDR3 is 14 residues. In germline, CDR1 is SGHNT, CDR2 YYREEE (reference sequence). Trimming removed 2 bases from V and 1 base from J, with 9 bases in between. The CDR3 sequence: CASSLTGTQETQYF. CDR3 nucleotides: TGTGCCAGCAGCTTAACAGGGACCCAAGAGACCCAGTACTTC.

DNA for the CDR3: TGTGCCAGCAGCGTAAAGGCAGGGGGTGTCGGAGAGACCCAGTACTTC. Its protein product is CASSVKAGGVGETQYF. The chain couples TRBV9 to TRBJ2-5, with 7 nucleotides matching TRBD1. Germline assignment: CDR1 SGDLS and CDR2 YYNGEE. Trimming removed 1 base from V and 4 bases from J; junction bases left unmatched: 10. This CDR3 has 16 residues.

The V and J genes are TRBV18 and TRBJ2-1, with 14 bases matching TRBD2. J was trimmed by 8 bases and V by 4 bases; bases with no gene match: 7. The CDR3 runs 16 residues. CDR1 and CDR2 from the germline V gene are KGHSH and LQKENI. CDR3 sequence: CASSRPGLAGVYEQFF. CDR3 nucleotide sequence: TGTGCCAGCTCACGACCGGGACTAGCGGGAGTCTATGAGCAGTTCTTC.

This clone was seen more than once but under ten times. This chain uses TRBV6-1 with TRBJ1-6, with 7 bases fitting TRBD1. Losses at the gene ends were 6 bases for V and 7 bases for J; bases not matched to a gene: 9. This CDR3 comprises 15 residues. CDR1 and CDR2 (germline): MNHNS, SASEGT. CDR3 protein: CASRPRGEGNSPLHF. CDR3 coding DNA: TGTGCCAGCAGACCCAGGGGGGAGGGCAATTCACCCCTCCACTTT.

The gene calls are TRBV7-9 and TRBJ2-7; TRBD2 aligns across 11 bases. The V and J ends lost 5 bases and 3 bases, in that order; junction bases with no gene match: 6. The CDR3 consists of 15 residues. The germline V gene has CDR1 SEHNR and CDR2 FQNEAQ (reference sequence). The CDR3 DNA reads as TGTGCCAGCAGCCTAGGACTAGCGGGCGTCTACGAGCAGTACTTC. Translating it yields CASSLGLAGVYEQYF.

The chain uses TRBV11-3 and TRBJ2-6; TRBD1 matches at 7 bases. CDR1 and CDR2 from the germline V gene are SGHNT and YENEEA. Trimming removed 4 bases from V and 4 bases from J; junction bases left unmatched: 7. The CDR3 consists of 16 residues. The CDR3 coding sequence is TGTGCCAGCAGCTCGACGACAGGGCACGGGGCCAACGTCCTGACTTTC. This gives the protein CASSSTTGHGANVLTF. Full variable domain (missing parts from reference TRBV11-3 and TRBJ2-6): EAGVVQSPRYKIIEKKQPVAFWCNPISGHNTLYWYLQNLGQGPELLIRYENEEAVDDSQLPKDRFSAERLKGVDSTLKIQPAELGDSAVYLCASSSTTGHGANVLTFGAGSRLTVL.

This rearrangement joins TRBV21-1 to TRBJ2-1; the table assigns TRBD1, which was not confirmed against the DNA. TRBV21-1 constitutes a pseudogene. CDR3 length: 16 residues. The CDR3 region is CASSKDRAISYNEQFF. Here the CDR3 DNA reads TGTGCCAGCAGCAAAGACAGGGCTATATCCTACAATGAGCAGTTCTTC.

The chain combines TRBV10-3 with TRBJ1-2, with a weak D call TRBD1 (5 bases). Trimming shortened V by 0 bases and J by 8 bases, and 7 bases separated the two germline ends. Germline V gene data show CDR1 as ENHRY and CDR2 as SYGVKD. CDR3 length: 12 amino acids. In DNA form, the CDR3 reads TGTGCCATCAGTGAGTCTCAGGGAGGCTACACCTTC. Its protein is CAISESQGGYTF.

The genes are TRBV11-3 and TRBJ2-5; a weak D match, TRBD2 (6 bases). V gave up 7 bases and J gave up 1 base, with 13 bases separating them. The germline V gene has CDR1 SGHNT and CDR2 YENEEA. The CDR3 runs to 14 residues. CDR3 in DNA: TGTGCCAGCACCGTTCAGGGACTCCAAGAGACCCAGTACTTC. As protein: CASTVQGLQETQYF.

This rearrangement joins TRBV7-9 to TRBJ2-7, with 12 nucleotides matching TRBD2. CDR1 is SEHNR and CDR2 is FQNEAQ in the germline V gene (reference sequence). After removal of 5 bases from V and 0 bases from J, the junction contained 2 bases not matched to a gene. The CDR3 spans 15 residues. The CDR3 is CASSKLAGGSYEQYF. The CDR3 nucleotides are TGTGCCAGCAGCAAACTAGCGGGGGGCTCCTACGAGCAGTACTTC.

V usage is TRBV7-6 and J usage is TRBJ1-4, with 7 bases aligning to TRBD1. Trimming cost V 6 bases and J 7 bases; bases outside gene matches: 11. This CDR3 is built from 15 residues. CDR1 and CDR2 (germline): SGHVS, FNYEAQ. The CDR3 sequence is CASSSRTGGGEKLFF. CDR3 DNA sequence: TGTGCCAGCAGTTCTAGGACAGGAGGAGGTGAAAAACTGTTTTTT.